These 5 T cell receptor beta chains originate from one sample sequenced in a study of molecular identifiers for immune sequencing clone quantification. Via MiXCR, TCRdb re-called the PCR reads, giving one row per CDR3 protein. The sample includes more than 450,000 distinct CDR3 sequences, about a fifth seen only once; the top ten take more than 0.8%. Sequenced input: naive CD8+ T cells from blood, with Jurkat cell RNA spiked in. Subset in this sample: FACS-sorted CD8+CD4-CCR7+CD45RA+ naive T cells. The receptors were sampled from a human donor in good health. Some libraries in this study had Jurkat cell RNA spiked in.

The chain carries TRBV20-1 and TRBJ1-5, with unresolved D. The CDR3 contains 14 residues. Germline V CDR1 and CDR2: DFQATT, SNEGSKA (reference sequence). V lost 0 bases, J lost 5 bases, and 11 bases lay in between. DNA for the CDR3: TGCAGTGCTAGAGATGAAGAGGCTGATCAGCCCCAGCATTTT. It encodes CSARDEEADQPQHF.

V usage is TRBV11-2 and J usage is TRBJ1-4; TRBD1 matches at 12 bases. The CDR3 contains 17 residues. The junction had 9 bases not matched to a gene; V was cut back by 5 bases and J by 5 bases. Germline assignment: CDR1 SGHAT and CDR2 FQNNGV. In DNA form, the CDR3 reads TGTGCCAGCAGCCTCCCGGGACAGGGGGCGATAAATGAAAAACTGTTTTTT. This gives the protein CASSLPGQGAINEKLFF. Combining the CDR3 with reference TRBV11-2 and TRBJ1-4 gives the whole variable domain EAGVAQSPRYKIIEKRQSVAFWCNPISGHATLYWYQQILGQGPKLLIQFQNNGVVDDSQLPKDRFSAERLKGVDSTLKIQPAKLEDSAVYLCASSLPGQGAINEKLFFGSGTQLSVL.

This clonotype has a count of ten or more. The genes are TRBV4-2 and TRBJ2-7; D uncertain. The CDR3 loop spans 16 amino acids. V lost 0 bases, J lost 0 bases, and 12 bases lay in between. CDR1 and CDR2 (germline): LGHNA, YNFKEQ. The DNA for the CDR3 is TGTGCCAGCAGCCAAGAGGCAGGTCCTAGCTCCTACGAGCAGTACTTC. Translated: CASSQEAGPSSYEQYF.

The rearrangement joins TRBV7-9 to TRBJ1-2, with a tentative D call TRBD1 (6 bases). Germline assignment: CDR1 SEHNR and CDR2 FQNEAQ (reference sequence). V gave up 4 bases and J gave up 3 bases, with 27 bases separating them. The CDR3 extends over 19 amino acids. Written as DNA, the CDR3 is TGTGCCAGCAGCTCCCCCCTCTCATCCCAGGGGTCAGGAGACTATGGCTACACCTTC. It is translated as CASSSPLSSQGSGDYGYTF.

About this clonotype: Germline is not matched at one junction end, which may reflect a read error. The chain recombines TRBV6-2 or TRBV6-3 with TRBJ1-1; D call uncertain. Germline values: CDR1 MNHEY, CDR2 SVGEGT. The CDR3 runs to 13 residues. The CDR3 bases are TGTGCCAGCAGCCCTGGGTTGAACACTGAAGCTCTCTTT. Its translation: CASSPGLNTEALF.